A selection of T cell receptor beta chains follows, all from one sample in a study of cytomegalovirus exposure and HLA in healthy donors. Assay used: immunoSEQ multiplex PCR; TCRdb lists only in-frame clones, some missing. The sample holds under 150,000 clones. The sequenced material came from PBMCs. The receptor source for this set is a man between 35 and 55 years old in good health and CMV-seronegative. Both conserved end residues are part of each CDR3. Each record gives: V gene, D gene, J gene, CDR3 DNA, CDR3 protein. D genes are given only for firm matches.

V gene: TRBV13; D gene: TRBD1; J gene: TRBJ2-6; CDR3 DNA: TGTGCCAGCAGCCCGACGGGACAGGGCGACGTCCTGACTTTC; CDR3 protein: CASSPTGQGDVLTF
V gene: TRBV5-1; D gene: -; J gene: TRBJ2-5; CDR3 DNA: TGCGCCAGCAGCTTTTATCAGGGCCAAGAGACCCAGTACTTC; CDR3 protein: CASSFYQGQETQYF
V gene: TRBV27; D gene: TRBD2; J gene: TRBJ2-7; CDR3 DNA: TGTGCCAGCAGTTTGATTGGCTTCAGCGGGGGCGCCTACGAGCAGTACTTC; CDR3 protein: CASSLIGFSGGAYEQYF
V gene: TRBV28; D gene: TRBD2; J gene: TRBJ2-3; CDR3 DNA: TGTGCCAGCAGTTTCGGATCTAGCGGGTACACAGATACGCAGTATTTT; CDR3 protein: CASSFGSSGYTDTQYF
V gene: TRBV29-1; D gene: TRBD1; J gene: TRBJ2-3; CDR3 DNA: TGCAGCGTGGCTGGGGACAGTAGCACAGATACGCAGTATTTT; CDR3 protein: CSVAGDSSTDTQYF
V gene: TRBV13; D gene: TRBD1; J gene: TRBJ2-7; CDR3 DNA: TGTGCCAGCAGCTCGAGAGGACAGGGAATCTACGAGCAGTACTTC; CDR3 protein: CASSSRGQGIYEQYF
V gene: TRBV7-6; D gene: -; J gene: TRBJ1-5; CDR3 DNA: TGTGCCAGCAGCCTAGACAGCACCAATCAGCCCCAGCATTTT; CDR3 protein: CASSLDSTNQPQHF
V gene: TRBV7-8; D gene: TRBD1; J gene: TRBJ2-3; CDR3 DNA: TGTGCCAGCAGCCAAGACAGGGGCACAGATACGCAGTATTTT; CDR3 protein: CASSQDRGTDTQYF
V gene: TRBV25-1; D gene: -; J gene: TRBJ2-7; CDR3 DNA: TGTGCCAGCAGGCCCCCAGGCAGTCCCTACGAGCAGTACTTC; CDR3 protein: CASRPPGSPYEQYF
V gene: TRBV28; D gene: -; J gene: TRBJ1-5; CDR3 DNA: TGTGCCAGCAGCCTAAGACAGGAGCGGCAGCCCCAGCATTTT; CDR3 protein: CASSLRQERQPQHF
V gene: TRBV5-1; D gene: TRBD2; J gene: TRBJ2-1; CDR3 DNA: TGCGCCAGTGGGACTAGCGGGGGTAATGAGCAGTTCTTC; CDR3 protein: CASGTSGGNEQFF
V gene: TRBV4-3; D gene: TRBD1; J gene: TRBJ1-2; CDR3 DNA: TGCGCCAGCAGCCTCGGGACAGACCTCTATGGCTACACCTTC; CDR3 protein: CASSLGTDLYGYTF
V gene: TRBV2; D gene: TRBD2; J gene: TRBJ2-1; CDR3 DNA: TGTGCCAGCATGGCGACTAGCGGGGGCAGCGATGAGCAGTTCTTC; CDR3 protein: CASMATSGGSDEQFF
V gene: TRBV5-6; D gene: TRBD1; J gene: TRBJ1-5; CDR3 DNA: TGTGCCAGCAGCATACAGGGGGCATTCCCCAATCAGCCCCAGCATTTT; CDR3 protein: CASSIQGAFPNQPQHF
V gene: TRBV9; D gene: -; J gene: TRBJ1-6; CDR3 DNA: TGTGCCAGCAGCGAAATGACAGGCTCATGGAATTCACCCCTCCACTTT; CDR3 protein: CASSEMTGSWNSPLHF
V gene: TRBV12-5; D gene: -; J gene: TRBJ2-3; CDR3 DNA: TGTGCTAGTGGTTTGGCGGGCAAGGGGACTCCGGGAGTCGATACGCAGTATTTT; CDR3 protein: CASGLAGKGTPGVDTQYF
V gene: TRBV4-1; D gene: TRBD1; J gene: TRBJ1-2; CDR3 DNA: TGCGCCAGCAGCCAAGGCGGACAGGGTAACTATGGCTACACCTTC; CDR3 protein: CASSQGGQGNYGYTF
V gene: TRBV9; D gene: -; J gene: TRBJ1-4; CDR3 DNA: TGTGCCAGCAGCGTAGCAGGGTCTAGTGAAAAACTGTTTTTT; CDR3 protein: CASSVAGSSEKLFF
V gene: TRBV6-5; D gene: TRBD2; J gene: TRBJ2-1; CDR3 DNA: TGTGCCAGCAGCCCCGGGACTAGCGGGGCCAATGAGCAGTTCTTC; CDR3 protein: CASSPGTSGANEQFF
V gene: TRBV4-2; D gene: TRBD1; J gene: TRBJ1-1; CDR3 DNA: TGTGCCAGCAGCCAAGTGACAGGGGTTGGCGGCACTGAAGCTTTCTTT; CDR3 protein: CASSQVTGVGGTEAFF
V gene: TRBV2; D gene: TRBD2; J gene: TRBJ2-2; CDR3 DNA: TGTGCCAGCAGTGTTGGTAGCGGGGGACGCACCGGGGAGCTGTTTTTT; CDR3 protein: CASSVGSGGRTGELFF
V gene: TRBV15; D gene: TRBD1; J gene: TRBJ2-2; CDR3 DNA: TGTGCCACCAGCGAAGACAGGGGGAGAACAGACGGGGAGCTGTTTTTT; CDR3 protein: CATSEDRGRTDGELFF
V gene: TRBV4-2; D gene: TRBD2; J gene: TRBJ2-5; CDR3 DNA: TGTGCCAGCAGCCACACTAGCGGGGTGCAAGAGACCCAGTACTTC; CDR3 protein: CASSHTSGVQETQYF
V gene: TRBV5-6; D gene: -; J gene: TRBJ1-4; CDR3 DNA: TGTGCCAGCAGCGTACAGACCCCAGGGTTCTCTGAAAAACTGTTTTTT; CDR3 protein: CASSVQTPGFSEKLFF
V gene: TRBV19; D gene: TRBD1; J gene: TRBJ1-2; CDR3 DNA: TGTGCCAGTAGTGGGCGAGGGGGCAACTATGGCTACACCTTC; CDR3 protein: CASSGRGGNYGYTF
V gene: TRBV5-4; D gene: TRBD1; J gene: TRBJ2-1; CDR3 DNA: TGTGCCAGCAGCTTGCGGACAGGGGCCTACAATGAGCAGTTCTTC; CDR3 protein: CASSLRTGAYNEQFF
V gene: TRBV10-3; D gene: -; J gene: TRBJ1-6; CDR3 DNA: TGTGCCATCAGCCAGGATCACTCGAACTCCTATAATTCACCCCTCCACTTT; CDR3 protein: CAISQDHSNSYNSPLHF
V gene: TRBV14; D gene: TRBD2; J gene: TRBJ2-5; CDR3 DNA: TGTGCCAGCAGCCAAGATTGGCGGGGGGGCCTGGAGACCCAGTACTTC; CDR3 protein: CASSQDWRGGLETQYF
V gene: TRBV7-2; D gene: -; J gene: TRBJ2-3; CDR3 DNA: TGTGCCAGCAGCTTAGCTAGCCCCACAGATACGCAGTATTTT; CDR3 protein: CASSLASPTDTQYF
V gene: TRBV7-2; D gene: -; J gene: TRBJ2-5; CDR3 DNA: TGTGCCAGCAGTCCGTTGGGGGCAGAGACCCAGTACTTC; CDR3 protein: CASSPLGAETQYF
V gene: TRBV7-6; D gene: -; J gene: TRBJ1-1; CDR3 DNA: TGTGCCAGCAGCTTAGGACAGGTGAACACTGAAGCTTTCTTT; CDR3 protein: CASSLGQVNTEAFF
V gene: TRBV5-1; D gene: -; J gene: TRBJ2-7; CDR3 DNA: TGCGCCAGCAGCCCAATAGGGACTTCTGGCTACGAGCAGTACTTC; CDR3 protein: CASSPIGTSGYEQYF
V gene: TRBV14; D gene: -; J gene: TRBJ2-5; CDR3 DNA: TGTGCCAGCAGCCAACACAGCAACCAGTACTTC; CDR3 protein: CASSQHSNQYF
V gene: TRBV7-2; D gene: -; J gene: TRBJ2-6; CDR3 DNA: TGTGCCAGCAGCTTAGTAGGAGGGGCCGGGGCCAACGTCCTGACTTTC; CDR3 protein: CASSLVGGAGANVLTF
V gene: TRBV28; D gene: -; J gene: TRBJ2-5; CDR3 DNA: TGTGCCAGCAGCCAGATTAAAGAGACCCAGTACTTC; CDR3 protein: CASSQIKETQYF
V gene: TRBV19; D gene: TRBD1; J gene: TRBJ1-2; CDR3 DNA: TGTGCCAGTACCCGGACAGGGGATGGCTACACCTTC; CDR3 protein: CASTRTGDGYTF
V gene: TRBV7-8; D gene: -; J gene: TRBJ1-6; CDR3 DNA: TGTGCCAGCTCGATGACTCAGGGTCAGGTTTGGGGCATGAGCTCCTATAATTCACCCCTCCACTTT; CDR3 protein: CASSMTQGQVWGMSSYNSPLHF
V gene: TRBV28; D gene: TRBD1; J gene: TRBJ1-2; CDR3 DNA: TGTGCCAGCGCCTTGACAGGGGGCGCGGGTGGCTACACCTTC; CDR3 protein: CASALTGGAGGYTF
V gene: TRBV19; D gene: TRBD1; J gene: TRBJ2-3; CDR3 DNA: TGTGCCAGTAGTCCTCAGGGGGCAGTCGCAGATACGCAGTATTTT; CDR3 protein: CASSPQGAVADTQYF
V gene: TRBV9; D gene: -; J gene: TRBJ2-6; CDR3 DNA: TGTGCCAGCAGCGCGGAGAATGTGGCCAACGTCCTGACTTTC; CDR3 protein: CASSAENVANVLTF
V gene: TRBV12-2; D gene: -; J gene: TRBJ1-2; CDR3 DNA: TGTGCAAGTCGCTTCCCCCCACGGGCTAACTATGGCTACACCTTC; CDR3 protein: CASRFPPRANYGYTF
V gene: TRBV19; D gene: -; J gene: TRBJ2-2; CDR3 DNA: TGTGCCAGTAGTCCATGGACAGCGAACACCGGGGAGCTGTTTTTT; CDR3 protein: CASSPWTANTGELFF
V gene: TRBV13; D gene: -; J gene: TRBJ1-3; CDR3 DNA: TGTGCCAGCAGCTCCCGACGGAGCTCTGGAAACACCATATATTTT; CDR3 protein: CASSSRRSSGNTIYF
V gene: TRBV11-1; D gene: TRBD1; J gene: TRBJ2-1; CDR3 DNA: TGTGCCAGCAGCCTCAGACGACAGGGCCATGAGCAGTTCTTC; CDR3 protein: CASSLRRQGHEQFF
V gene: TRBV5-8; D gene: -; J gene: TRBJ1-1; CDR3 DNA: TGTGCCAGCGCTCCAGTGAACACTGAAGCTTTCTTT; CDR3 protein: CASAPVNTEAFF
V gene: TRBV5-4; D gene: -; J gene: TRBJ2-2; CDR3 DNA: TGTGCCAGCAGTCCGCGGGGTACCGGGGAGCTGTTTTTT; CDR3 protein: CASSPRGTGELFF
V gene: TRBV9; D gene: TRBD1; J gene: TRBJ1-6; CDR3 DNA: TGTGCCAGCAGCGTAGCCGACAGGGGAACGTATAATTCACCCCTCCACTTT; CDR3 protein: CASSVADRGTYNSPLHF
V gene: TRBV9; D gene: TRBD1; J gene: TRBJ2-7; CDR3 DNA: TGTGCCAGCAGCACAGGGGGCTACGAGCAGTACTTC; CDR3 protein: CASSTGGYEQYF
V gene: TRBV5-1; D gene: -; J gene: TRBJ1-1; CDR3 DNA: TGCGCCAGCCAGGAGGTCGGGAACACTGAAGCTTTCTTT; CDR3 protein: CASQEVGNTEAFF
V gene: TRBV4-1; D gene: -; J gene: TRBJ2-1; CDR3 DNA: TGCGCCAGCAGCCAAGAGGCCAGGGGGGTGGGTGAGCAGTTCTTC; CDR3 protein: CASSQEARGVGEQFF
V gene: TRBV7-9; D gene: TRBD1; J gene: TRBJ2-5; CDR3 DNA: TGTGCCAGCAGCTTCGAAAGACAGGGGGCTGGGACCCAGTACTTC; CDR3 protein: CASSFERQGAGTQYF
V gene: TRBV4-3; D gene: -; J gene: TRBJ1-4; CDR3 DNA: TGCGCCAGCAGCCTCGACTTAGGTGGAACTGAAAAACTGTTTTTT; CDR3 protein: CASSLDLGGTEKLFF
V gene: TRBV19; D gene: -; J gene: TRBJ2-7; CDR3 DNA: TGTGCCAGTAGTATGGAGGTGATGTACGAGCAGTACTTC; CDR3 protein: CASSMEVMYEQYF
V gene: TRBV11-1; D gene: TRBD1; J gene: TRBJ2-5; CDR3 DNA: TGTGCCAGCACCTTAGATCGAGCCGGGGACAGGGACCAAGAGACCCAGTACTTC; CDR3 protein: CASTLDRAGDRDQETQYF
V gene: TRBV27; D gene: TRBD1; J gene: TRBJ1-2; CDR3 DNA: TGTGCCAGCAGTTTATCTCCAGGGGGAGGCTACACCTTC; CDR3 protein: CASSLSPGGGYTF
V gene: TRBV14; D gene: TRBD2; J gene: TRBJ2-7; CDR3 DNA: TGTGCCAGCAGCCGCTTAGCGGGGGGGGCCTACGAGCAGTACTTC; CDR3 protein: CASSRLAGGAYEQYF
V gene: TRBV5-1; D gene: -; J gene: TRBJ2-7; CDR3 DNA: TGCGCCAGCCGAAGGGAGGCAGAGAGCTCCTACGAGCAGTACTTC; CDR3 protein: CASRREAESSYEQYF
V gene: TRBV2; D gene: TRBD1; J gene: TRBJ1-5; CDR3 DNA: TGTGCCAGCAGCGTTGGACAGGGGAGCAATCAGCCCCAGCATTTT; CDR3 protein: CASSVGQGSNQPQHF
V gene: TRBV6-5; D gene: -; J gene: TRBJ2-3; CDR3 DNA: TGTGCCAGCAGTAGAGGGAGAGGGACAGATACGCAGTATTTT; CDR3 protein: CASSRGRGTDTQYF